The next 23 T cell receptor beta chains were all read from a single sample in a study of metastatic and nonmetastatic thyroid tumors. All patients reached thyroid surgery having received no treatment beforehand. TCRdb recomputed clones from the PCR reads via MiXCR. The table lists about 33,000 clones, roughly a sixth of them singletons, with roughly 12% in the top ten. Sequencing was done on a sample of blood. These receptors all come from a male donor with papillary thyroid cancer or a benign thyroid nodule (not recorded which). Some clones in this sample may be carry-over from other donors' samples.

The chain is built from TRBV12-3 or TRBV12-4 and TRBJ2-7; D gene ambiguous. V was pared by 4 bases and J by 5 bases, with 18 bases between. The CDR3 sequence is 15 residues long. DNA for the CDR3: TGTGCCAGCAGTTCCTCAACTCTGGGTTCCAACGAGCAGTACTTC. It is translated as CASSSSTLGSNEQYF.

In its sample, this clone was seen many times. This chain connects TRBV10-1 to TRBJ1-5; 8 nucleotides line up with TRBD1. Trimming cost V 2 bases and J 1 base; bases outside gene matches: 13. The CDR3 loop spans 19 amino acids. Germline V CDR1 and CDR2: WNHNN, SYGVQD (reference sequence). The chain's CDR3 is CASSEPQLKTGESNQPQHF. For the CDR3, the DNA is TGCGCCAGCAGTGAGCCACAACTAAAGACAGGGGAAAGCAATCAGCCCCAGCATTTT.

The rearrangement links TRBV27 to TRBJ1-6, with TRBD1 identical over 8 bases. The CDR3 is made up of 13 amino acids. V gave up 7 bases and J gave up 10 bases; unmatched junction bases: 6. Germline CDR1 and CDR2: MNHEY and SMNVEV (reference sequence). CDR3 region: CASTLDRDSPLHF. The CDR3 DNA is TGTGCCAGCACCTTGGACAGGGACTCACCCCTCCACTTT.

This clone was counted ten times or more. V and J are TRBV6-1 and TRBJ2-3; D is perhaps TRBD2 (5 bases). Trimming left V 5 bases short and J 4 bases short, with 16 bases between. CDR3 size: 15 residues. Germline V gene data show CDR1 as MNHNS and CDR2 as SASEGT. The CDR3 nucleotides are TGTGCCAGCAGTCCCCGAGCGGAGTTCGCAGATACGCAGTATTTT. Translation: CASSPRAEFADTQYF.

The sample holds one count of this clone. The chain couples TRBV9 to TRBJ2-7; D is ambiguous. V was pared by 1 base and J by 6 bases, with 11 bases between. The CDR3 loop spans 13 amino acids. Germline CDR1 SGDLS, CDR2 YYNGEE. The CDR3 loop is CASSVNGPSEQYF. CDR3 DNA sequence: TGTGCCAGCAGCGTAAACGGGCCAAGCGAGCAGTACTTC.

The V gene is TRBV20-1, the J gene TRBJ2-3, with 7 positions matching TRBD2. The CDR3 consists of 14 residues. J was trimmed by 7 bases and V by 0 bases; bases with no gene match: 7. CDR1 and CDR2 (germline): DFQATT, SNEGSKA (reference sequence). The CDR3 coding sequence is TGCAGTGCTAGAGATGAGCGGGGCGTATATACGCAGTATTTT. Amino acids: CSARDERGVYTQYF.

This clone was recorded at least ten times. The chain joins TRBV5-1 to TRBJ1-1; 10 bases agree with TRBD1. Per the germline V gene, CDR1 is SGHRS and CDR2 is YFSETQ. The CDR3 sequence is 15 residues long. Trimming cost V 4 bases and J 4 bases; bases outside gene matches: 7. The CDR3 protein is CASSTGTGAATEAFF. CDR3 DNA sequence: TGCGCCAGCAGCACCGGGACAGGGGCGGCCACTGAAGCTTTCTTT.

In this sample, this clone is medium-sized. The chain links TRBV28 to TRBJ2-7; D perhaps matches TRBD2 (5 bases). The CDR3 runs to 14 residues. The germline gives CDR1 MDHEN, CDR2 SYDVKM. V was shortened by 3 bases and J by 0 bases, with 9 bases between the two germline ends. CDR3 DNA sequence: TGTGCCAGCAGTTTCGGGGTAGCCTCCTACGAGCAGTACTTC. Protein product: CASSFGVASYEQYF.

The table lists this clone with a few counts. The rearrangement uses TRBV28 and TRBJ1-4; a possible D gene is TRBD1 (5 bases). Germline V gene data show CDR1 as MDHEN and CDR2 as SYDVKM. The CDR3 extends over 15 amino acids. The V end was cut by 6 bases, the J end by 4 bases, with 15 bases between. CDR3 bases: TGTGCCAGCAGCCCCCTTCCAGGGCGTAATGAAAAACTGTTTTTT. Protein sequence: CASSPLPGRNEKLFF. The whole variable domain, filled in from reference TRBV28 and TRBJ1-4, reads DVKVTQSSRYLVKRTGEKVFLECVQDMDHENMFWYRQDPGLGLRLIYFSYDVKMKEKGDIPEGYSVSREKKERFSLILESASTNQTSMYLCASSPLPGRNEKLFFGSGTQLSVL.

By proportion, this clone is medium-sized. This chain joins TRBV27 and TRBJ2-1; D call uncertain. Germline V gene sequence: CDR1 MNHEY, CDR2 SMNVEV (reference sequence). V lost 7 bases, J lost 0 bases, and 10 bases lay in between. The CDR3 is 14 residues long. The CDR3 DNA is TGTGCCAGCACACGGGCAAGCTCCTACAATGAGCAGTTCTTC. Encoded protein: CASTRASSYNEQFF.

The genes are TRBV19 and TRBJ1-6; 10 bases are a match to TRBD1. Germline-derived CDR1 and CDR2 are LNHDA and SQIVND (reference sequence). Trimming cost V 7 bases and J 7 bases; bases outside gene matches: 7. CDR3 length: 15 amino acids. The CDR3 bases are TGTGCCAGTACCCCGACAGGGGGCAGAAATTCACCCCTCCACTTT. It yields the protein CASTPTGGRNSPLHF.

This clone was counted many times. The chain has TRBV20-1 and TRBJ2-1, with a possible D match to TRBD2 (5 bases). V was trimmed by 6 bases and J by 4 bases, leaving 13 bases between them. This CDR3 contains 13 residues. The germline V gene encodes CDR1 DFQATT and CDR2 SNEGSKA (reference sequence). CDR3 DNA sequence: TGCAGTGCCGGGATTATCCTTTACAATGAGCAGTTCTTC. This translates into CSAGIILYNEQFF.

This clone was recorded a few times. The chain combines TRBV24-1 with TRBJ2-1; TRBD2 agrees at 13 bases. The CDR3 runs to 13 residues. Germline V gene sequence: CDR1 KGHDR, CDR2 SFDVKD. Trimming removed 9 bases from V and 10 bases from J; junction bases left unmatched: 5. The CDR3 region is CATGLAGVDEQFF. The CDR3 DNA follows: TGTGCCACCGGACTAGCGGGAGTGGACGAGCAGTTCTTC.

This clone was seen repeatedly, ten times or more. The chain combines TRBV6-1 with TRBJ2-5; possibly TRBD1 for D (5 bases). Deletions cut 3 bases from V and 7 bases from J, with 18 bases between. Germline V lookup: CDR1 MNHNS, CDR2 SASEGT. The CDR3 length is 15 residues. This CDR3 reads CASSELSGNVATQYF. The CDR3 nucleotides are TGTGCCAGCAGTGAGTTATCAGGGAACGTCGCGACCCAGTACTTC.

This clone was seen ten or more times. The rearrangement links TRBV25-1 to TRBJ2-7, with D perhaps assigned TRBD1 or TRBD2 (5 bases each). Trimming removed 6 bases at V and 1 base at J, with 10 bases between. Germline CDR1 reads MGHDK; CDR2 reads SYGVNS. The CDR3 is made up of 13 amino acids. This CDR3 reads CASSPEGSYEQYF. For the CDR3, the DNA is TGTGCCAGCAGCCCCGAGGGGTCCTACGAGCAGTACTTC.

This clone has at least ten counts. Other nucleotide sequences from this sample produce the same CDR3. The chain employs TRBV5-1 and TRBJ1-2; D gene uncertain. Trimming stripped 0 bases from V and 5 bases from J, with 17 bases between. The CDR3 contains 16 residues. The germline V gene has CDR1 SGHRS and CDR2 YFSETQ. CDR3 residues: CASSLDRVEGSYGYTF. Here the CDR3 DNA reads TGCGCCAGCAGCTTGGACCGGGTTGAAGGGTCGTATGGCTACACCTTC.

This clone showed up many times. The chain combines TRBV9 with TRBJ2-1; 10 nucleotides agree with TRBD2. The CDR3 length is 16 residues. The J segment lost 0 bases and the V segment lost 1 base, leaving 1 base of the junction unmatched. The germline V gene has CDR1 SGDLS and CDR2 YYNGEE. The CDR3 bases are TGTGCCAGCAGCGTACCTAGCGGGAGCTCCTACAATGAGCAGTTCTTC. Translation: CASSVPSGSSYNEQFF.

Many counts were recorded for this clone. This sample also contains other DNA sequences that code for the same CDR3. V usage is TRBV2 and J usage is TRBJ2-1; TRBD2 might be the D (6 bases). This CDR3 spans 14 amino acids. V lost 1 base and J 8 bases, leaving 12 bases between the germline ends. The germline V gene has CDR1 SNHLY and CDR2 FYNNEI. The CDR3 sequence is CASSEGWRGHEQFF. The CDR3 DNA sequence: TGTGCCAGCAGTGAAGGATGGCGGGGCCATGAGCAGTTCTTC.

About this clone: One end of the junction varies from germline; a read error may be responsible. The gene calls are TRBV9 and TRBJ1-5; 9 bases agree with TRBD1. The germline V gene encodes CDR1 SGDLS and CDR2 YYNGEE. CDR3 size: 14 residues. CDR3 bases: TGTGCCAGCAGCCCGGGGACAGGGTCTCAGTCCCAGCATTTT. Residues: CASSPGTGSQSQHF.

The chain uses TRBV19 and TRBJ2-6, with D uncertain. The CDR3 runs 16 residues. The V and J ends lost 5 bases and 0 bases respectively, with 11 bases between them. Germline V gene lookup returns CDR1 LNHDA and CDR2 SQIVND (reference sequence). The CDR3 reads CASSRRRSSGANVLTF. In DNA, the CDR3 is TGTGCCAGTAGTCGCCGACGCAGCTCTGGGGCCAACGTCCTGACTTTC. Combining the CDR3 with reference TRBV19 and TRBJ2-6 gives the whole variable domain DGGITQSPKYLFRKEGQNVTLSCEQNLNHDAMYWYRQDPGQGLRLIYYSQIVNDFQKGDIAEGYSVSREKKESFPLTVTSAQKNPTAFYLCASSRRRSSGANVLTFGAGSRLTVL.

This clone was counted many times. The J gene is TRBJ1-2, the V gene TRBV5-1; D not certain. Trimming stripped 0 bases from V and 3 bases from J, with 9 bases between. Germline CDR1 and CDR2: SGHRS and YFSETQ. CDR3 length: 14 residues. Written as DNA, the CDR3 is TGCGCCAGCAGCTTGGTTAGGTTCGACTATGGCTACACCTTC. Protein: CASSLVRFDYGYTF.

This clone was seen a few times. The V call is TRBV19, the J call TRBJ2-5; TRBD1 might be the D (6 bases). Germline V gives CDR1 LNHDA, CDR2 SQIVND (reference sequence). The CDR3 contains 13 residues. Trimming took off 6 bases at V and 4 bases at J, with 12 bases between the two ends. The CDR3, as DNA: TGTGCCAGTAGCACGACAGGAGCAGAGACCCAGTACTTC. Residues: CASSTTGAETQYF. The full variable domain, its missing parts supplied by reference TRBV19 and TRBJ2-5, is DGGITQSPKYLFRKEGQNVTLSCEQNLNHDAMYWYRQDPGQGLRLIYYSQIVNDFQKGDIAEGYSVSREKKESFPLTVTSAQKNPTAFYLCASSTTGAETQYFGPGTRLLVL.

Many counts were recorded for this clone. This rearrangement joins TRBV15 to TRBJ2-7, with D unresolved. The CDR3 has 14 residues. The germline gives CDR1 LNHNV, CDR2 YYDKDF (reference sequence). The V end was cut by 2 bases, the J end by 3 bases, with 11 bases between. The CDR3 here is CATSRPEDGYEQYF. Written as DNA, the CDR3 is TGTGCCACCAGCAGACCCGAGGACGGCTACGAGCAGTACTTC.